This entry is about one T cell receptor (beta chain). The data originate from a study of blood T cell repertoires in COVID-19. Original processing notes: Cell counts per sample came from amplifying reference gene primers. Sequenced by immunoSEQ multiplex PCR; TCRdb stores in-frame clones only, minus some. The DNA gave D and trimming, while V, J and clone size come from that table. The sample consists of a few hundred thousand clones, around 87% of them appearing once. After removal of 0 bases from V and 4 bases from J, the junction contained 9 bases not matched to a gene. This CDR3 is built from 17 residues. Looked up from germline, CDR1 is MGHRA and CDR2 is YSYEKL.

The receptor's source is a woman in her forties or fifties who had recovered from COVID-19. Input material: peripheral blood. This chain uses TRBV4-1 with TRBJ2-1, with 7 positions matching TRBD2. DNA for the CDR3: TGCGCCAGCAGCCAAGATAGGATGGAGCGGGAATACAATGAGCAGTTCTTC. Its translation: CASSQDRMEREYNEQFF.